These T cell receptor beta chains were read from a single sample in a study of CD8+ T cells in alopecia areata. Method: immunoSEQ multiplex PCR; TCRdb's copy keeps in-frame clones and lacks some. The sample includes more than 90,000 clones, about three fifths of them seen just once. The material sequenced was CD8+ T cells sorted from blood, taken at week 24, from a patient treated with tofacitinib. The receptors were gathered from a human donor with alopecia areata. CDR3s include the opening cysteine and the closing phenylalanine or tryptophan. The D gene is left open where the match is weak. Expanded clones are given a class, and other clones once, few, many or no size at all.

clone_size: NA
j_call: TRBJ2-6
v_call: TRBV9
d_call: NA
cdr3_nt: TGTGCCAGCAGCGGAGTGGCATCGGGGGCCAACGTCCTGACTTTC
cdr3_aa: CASSGVASGANVLTF

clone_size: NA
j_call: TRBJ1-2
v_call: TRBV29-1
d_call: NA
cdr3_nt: TGCAGCGTGGTACAGGGTAACTATGGCTACACCTTC
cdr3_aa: CSVVQGNYGYTF

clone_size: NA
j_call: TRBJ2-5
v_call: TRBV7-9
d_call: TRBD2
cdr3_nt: TGTGCCAGCAGCTTAGGCTTCGGGGGGGAGCAAGAGACCCAGTACTTC
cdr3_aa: CASSLGFGGEQETQYF

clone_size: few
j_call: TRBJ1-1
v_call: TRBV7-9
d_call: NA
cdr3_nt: TGTGCCAGCAGCTTAGGACACCCCACAGCTTTCTTT
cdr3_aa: CASSLGHPTAFF

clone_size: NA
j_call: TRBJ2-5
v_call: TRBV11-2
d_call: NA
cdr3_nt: TGTGCCAGCAGCTTAGGGCCGTTAGATCCTAGAGGGACCCAGTACTTC
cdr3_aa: CASSLGPLDPRGTQYF

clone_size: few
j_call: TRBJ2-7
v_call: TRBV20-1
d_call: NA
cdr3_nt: TGCAGTGCTGCCAGGGAGGAGCAGTACTTC
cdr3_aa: CSAAREEQYF

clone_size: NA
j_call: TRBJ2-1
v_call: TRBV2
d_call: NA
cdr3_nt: TGTGCGATAGAGAAAGGACCATACAATGAGCAGTTCTTC
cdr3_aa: CAIEKGPYNEQFF

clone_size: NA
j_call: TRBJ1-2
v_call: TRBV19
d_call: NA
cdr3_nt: TGTGCCAGTAGTATTAGGGAGCTCTATGGCTACACCTTC
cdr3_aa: CASSIRELYGYTF

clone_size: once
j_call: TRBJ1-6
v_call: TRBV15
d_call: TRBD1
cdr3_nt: TGTGCCACCAGCAGGGAACCGGGACAGGGACGGACGGGGCTCCACTTT
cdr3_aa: CATSREPGQGRTGLHF

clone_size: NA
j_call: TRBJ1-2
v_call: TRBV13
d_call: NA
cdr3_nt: TGTGCCAGCAGCCAGCGTCGGGGGTACACCTTC
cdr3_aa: CASSQRRGYTF

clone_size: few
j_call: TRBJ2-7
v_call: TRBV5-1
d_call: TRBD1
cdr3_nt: TGCGCCAGCAGCTCCGGGACAGGGGGCGTCTACGAGCAGTACTTC
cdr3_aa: CASSSGTGGVYEQYF

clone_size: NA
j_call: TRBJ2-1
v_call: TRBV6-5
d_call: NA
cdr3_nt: TGTGCCAGCAGTTGGCAGCCTAACCTTTCCTACAATGAGCAGTTCTTC
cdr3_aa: CASSWQPNLSYNEQFF

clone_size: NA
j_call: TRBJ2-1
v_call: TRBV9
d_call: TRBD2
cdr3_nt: TGTGCCAGCAGCGTAGCTGAGATCGGAGCGGGGGACCATTCCTACAATGAGCAGTTCTTC
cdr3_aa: CASSVAEIGAGDHSYNEQFF

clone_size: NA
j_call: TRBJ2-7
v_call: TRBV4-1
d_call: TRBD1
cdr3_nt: TGCGCCAGCAGCCACGGACAGGGACCCACCTACGAGCAGTACTTC
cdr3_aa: CASSHGQGPTYEQYF

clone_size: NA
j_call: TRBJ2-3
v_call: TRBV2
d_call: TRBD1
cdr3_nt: TGTGCCAGCAGTGCCCTGACAGGGGCCGCCAGAGATACGCAGTATTTT
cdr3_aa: CASSALTGAARDTQYF

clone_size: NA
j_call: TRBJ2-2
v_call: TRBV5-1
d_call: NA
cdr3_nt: TGCGCCAGCAGCTTGGGTCGGGGTTACACCGGGGAGCTGTTTTTT
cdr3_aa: CASSLGRGYTGELFF

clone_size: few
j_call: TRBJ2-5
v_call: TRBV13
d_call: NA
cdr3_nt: TGTGCCAGCATCGAGTACAACAAGGGCGGAGAGACCCAGTACTTC
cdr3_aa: CASIEYNKGGETQYF

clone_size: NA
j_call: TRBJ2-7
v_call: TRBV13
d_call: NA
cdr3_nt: TGTGCCAGCAGCGCCGGTGGGGGATGGGACGAGCAGTACTTC
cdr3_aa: CASSAGGGWDEQYF

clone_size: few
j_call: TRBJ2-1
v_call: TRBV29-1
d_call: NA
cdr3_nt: TGCAGCTGTTGGGGGGCCCACAATGAGCAGTTCTTC
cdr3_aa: CSCWGAHNEQFF

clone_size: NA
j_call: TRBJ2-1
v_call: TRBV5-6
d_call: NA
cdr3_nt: TGTGCCAGCAGCTTGGTATCGCGGCAGTACTCCTACAATGAGCAGTTCTTC
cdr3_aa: CASSLVSRQYSYNEQFF

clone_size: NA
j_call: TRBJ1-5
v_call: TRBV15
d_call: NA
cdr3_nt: TGTGCCACCAGCAGAGTTTTCGGGAGCAATCAGCCCCAGCATTTT
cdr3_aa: CATSRVFGSNQPQHF

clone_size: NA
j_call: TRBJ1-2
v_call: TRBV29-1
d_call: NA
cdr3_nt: TGCAGCGTTGTCGGGCAGACCTATGGCTACACCTTC
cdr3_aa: CSVVGQTYGYTF

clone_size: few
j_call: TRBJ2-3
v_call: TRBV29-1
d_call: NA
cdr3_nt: TGCAGCGTTGAACTTCCGGGCATGGTTAGTTATTTT
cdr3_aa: CSVELPGMVSYF